Sequencing of this TCR beta chain was carried out in a study of T cells expressing NK-cell markers. Whole-study results and caveats: As a fraction of CD8+ T cells, dominant NKG2C+ clonotypes reached about 1.0-8% in over 5 donors. Whether the expanded NKG2C+ T cell clones recognized HCMV remained unclear.

TCRdb reprocessed the 5' RACE reads and keeps a single row for each CDR3 protein, giving no DNA. This sample's clone table lists 150,000 or so distinct CDR3 sequences. Worth noting for this clonotype: Its antigen is undetermined.

Germline V gene lookup returns CDR1 SNHLY and CDR2 FYNNEI. This CDR3 spans 12 amino acids. This sequence originates from a woman in her fifties or sixties in good health. The chain combines TRBV2 with TRBJ1-1. Specimen: blood T cells: a sorted CD56 or NKG2C T cell subset, CD4+ or CD8+ T cells, or bulk PBMC T cells (not recorded which). CDR3 loop: CASGQGGTEAFF.